These T cell receptor beta chains were read from a single sample in a study of control samples from healthy donors and cancer patients. Assay: immunoSEQ multiplex PCR; the TCRdb copy retains only in-frame clones and omits some. There are over 100,000 clones in the sample; approximately 90% occur only once, and approximately 2% lies in the top ten. Sample: blood. Receptor source: a woman aged 50 to 65 in good health. CDR3s include the opening cysteine and the closing phenylalanine or tryptophan. The D gene is left open where the match is weak. Only part of the rows carry a size: once, few, many, or a class if the clone is expanded.

j_call clone_size v_call d_call cdr3_aa
TRBJ2-1 once TRBV12-3/TRBV12-4 TRBD1 CASRDTGVGEQFF
TRBJ1-2 once TRBV18 NA CASSRGGNYGYTF
TRBJ2-1 NA TRBV11-3 TRBD1 CASSLDLRTGIDEQFF
TRBJ1-2 NA TRBV6-5 NA CASSYSRDTHYGYTF
TRBJ1-2 NA TRBV4-1 NA CASSQDLTAYGYTF
TRBJ2-7 NA TRBV5-1 TRBD1 CASSITGTAYEQYF
TRBJ2-2 NA TRBV24-1 NA CATSAGNGELFF
TRBJ2-1 NA TRBV5-1 TRBD2 CASSFGGTSGISYNEQFF
TRBJ1-1 NA TRBV7-9 NA CASSLGPYRGDTEAFF
TRBJ1-1 NA TRBV7-9 NA CASSAGGYTEAFF
TRBJ2-2 NA TRBV18 TRBD2 CASSPLAGVTGELFF
TRBJ2-1 NA TRBV9 TRBD2 CASSPPGTSLNEQFF
TRBJ1-1 NA TRBV10-2 NA CASSEAGPDAFF
TRBJ1-4 NA TRBV4-2 NA CASSQDLAGANEKLFF
TRBJ1-1 NA TRBV7-8 NA CASSLAGTLLSNTEAFF
TRBJ2-7 NA TRBV7-9 NA CASSRRADSSYEQYF
TRBJ2-7 NA TRBV18 NA CASSRDNSYEQYF
TRBJ2-7 once TRBV18 NA CASSPTQAGVSLYEQYF
TRBJ1-6 NA TRBV2 TRBD1 CASSTGQGANSPLHF
TRBJ2-7 NA TRBV5-5 TRBD2 CASSPEAGLAEQYF
TRBJ1-5 once TRBV27 NA CASSLGQGPYSNQPQHF
TRBJ2-7 NA TRBV11-2 NA CASSLAPSYEQYF
TRBJ2-2 once TRBV19 NA CASSNRRGGQSTGELFF
TRBJ1-5 NA TRBV28 NA CASVGPSVGQPQHF
TRBJ1-2 NA TRBV5-4 TRBD1 CASTRQGPYGYTF
TRBJ1-5 NA TRBV15 TRBD1 CATSRDGQGNQPQHF
TRBJ2-2 NA TRBV5-1 TRBD1 CASSLTGQGITGELFF
TRBJ1-2 NA TRBV30 NA CAWSVSSGYTF
TRBJ1-2 once TRBV4-2 NA CASSQAERQVLYGYTF
TRBJ2-7 NA TRBV10-1 TRBD1 CASSGPGQGSRYEQYF
TRBJ1-3 NA TRBV30 NA CAWSTGGPGPGNTIYF
TRBJ1-2 NA TRBV11-2 TRBD1 CASSLWTGNYGYTF
TRBJ2-5 NA TRBV18 TRBD2 CASRTSGFQETQYF
TRBJ2-2 NA TRBV11-2 NA CASSLRRLVETGELFF
TRBJ2-5 NA TRBV24-1 NA CATQQGSQETQYF
TRBJ1-5 NA TRBV30 TRBD1 CAWSVPQARDRGVNQPQHF
TRBJ2-2 NA TRBV5-4 NA CASSLVGRTMGELFF
TRBJ1-6 NA TRBV19 NA CASSIPGAYNSPLHF
TRBJ2-6 NA TRBV6-6 TRBD1 CASSPPPGQGSGGTNVLTF
TRBJ1-1 NA TRBV30 TRBD1 CACRGQGHMNTEAFF
TRBJ1-2 NA TRBV6-5 NA CASSPSYGGLYGYTF
TRBJ1-2 NA TRBV19 TRBD1 CASHGGTGDGYTF
TRBJ1-2 NA TRBV2 TRBD1 CASKPGQGYGYTF
TRBJ2-7 NA TRBV9 TRBD1 CASSAGTVYEQYF
TRBJ2-3 NA TRBV25-1 NA CASTALRDTDTQYF
TRBJ2-3 once TRBV5-6 NA CASSYRGTSTDTQYF
TRBJ2-2 NA TRBV19 NA CASLRQVGGELFF
TRBJ2-7 NA TRBV11-2 NA CASSLQESVEQYF
TRBJ2-3 NA TRBV3-1/TRBV3-2 NA CASSQEKGYIADTQYF
TRBJ1-3 NA TRBV30 NA CAWTYGQNSGNTIYF
TRBJ1-2 NA TRBV20-1 NA CSAIDRKSNYGYTF
TRBJ1-3 NA TRBV7-9 NA CASSLQENTIYF
TRBJ2-5 once TRBV2 TRBD2 CASSPSTSRSETQYF
TRBJ1-6 NA TRBV6-5 NA CASGPPGRVNSPLHF